The 19 T cell receptor beta chains below come from one sample, sequenced in a study of cytomegalovirus exposure and HLA in healthy donors. The study ran its PCR with 60 Vbeta and 13 Jbeta primers. Generated by immunoSEQ multiplex PCR, the TCRdb table keeps only in-frame clones and is missing some. The data hold 170,000 or so clones, with approximately 84% observed a single time. Sequencing used PBMCs. The receptor set was obtained from a male donor in good health and CMV-seropositive.

The chain links TRBV27 to TRBJ1-6, with 12 positions matching TRBD1. V gave up 5 bases and J gave up 7 bases; unmatched junction bases: 3. The CDR3 spans 15 residues. CDR1 and CDR2 from the germline V gene are MNHEY and SMNVEV (reference sequence). The CDR3 protein is CASSPGTGGNSPLHF. The CDR3, as DNA: TGTGCCAGCAGTCCCGGGACAGGGGGCAATTCACCCCTCCACTTT.

This chain connects TRBV19 to TRBJ2-5, with 10 bases identical to TRBD2. CDR3 length equals 15 residues. Germline V CDR1 and CDR2: LNHDA, SQIVND (reference sequence). The J segment lost 4 bases and the V segment lost 5 bases, leaving 7 bases of the junction unmatched. The CDR3 loop is CASSPGLAATETQYF. CDR3 nucleotides: TGTGCCAGTAGTCCCGGACTAGCGGCAACAGAGACCCAGTACTTC.

The chain couples TRBV6-5 to TRBJ1-3; D possibly corresponds to TRBD1 (6 bases). Germline values: CDR1 MNHEY, CDR2 SVGAGI. The CDR3 extends over 13 amino acids. Trimming took off 8 bases at V and 3 bases at J, with 11 bases between the two ends. Written as DNA, the CDR3 is TGTGCCAGCGAGGGGGGGGGTGGAAACACCATATATTTT. Protein: CASEGGGGNTIYF.

The gene calls are TRBV7-9 and TRBJ2-3, with D perhaps TRBD2 (6 bases). Germline V gene sequence: CDR1 SEHNR, CDR2 FQNEAQ (reference sequence). CDR3 length: 16 amino acids. With 5 bases removed from V and 2 bases from J, the gap between germline ends came to 17 bases. The CDR3 nucleotides read TGTGCCAGCAGCGGCGTTCCGGGACTCATCACAGATACGCAGTATTTT. Residues: CASSGVPGLITDTQYF.

The gene calls are TRBV9 and TRBJ2-1; 14 nucleotides agree with TRBD2. This CDR3 contains 16 residues. With 2 bases clipped from V and 10 bases from J, the junction kept 8 bases outside the gene matches. Per the germline V gene, CDR1 is SGDLS and CDR2 is YYNGEE. CDR3 region: CASSVGLAGVLGEQFF. In nucleotides, the CDR3 is TGTGCCAGCAGCGTGGGACTAGCGGGAGTTTTAGGGGAGCAGTTCTTC.

The table lists this clone with a few counts. CDR3 in DNA: TGCAGTGCTAGATCAGGTCAGCCCCAGCATTTT. This gives the protein CSARSGQPQHF. V usage is TRBV20-1 and J usage is TRBJ1-5, with D hard to call. This CDR3 comprises 11 residues. V dropped 2 bases and J dropped 6 bases, with 5 bases sitting between them. CDR1 is DFQATT, CDR2 SNEGSKA, per germline (reference sequence).

The rearrangement joins TRBV10-1 to TRBJ2-7, with a possible D match to TRBD2 (6 bases). The germline gives CDR1 WNHNN, CDR2 SYGVQD (reference sequence). This CDR3 is built from 14 residues. The V gene lost 10 bases and the J gene lost 0 bases, with 16 bases spanning the gap. CDR3 nucleotide sequence: TGCGCCACCCTTGATAGCGGACTCTCCTACGAGCAGTACTTC. It yields the protein CATLDSGLSYEQYF.

This chain joins TRBV4-3 and TRBJ2-7; tentatively, D is TRBD1 (6 bases). There are 16 residues in the CDR3. V was pared by 0 bases and J by 7 bases, with 19 bases between. CDR1 and CDR2 from the germline V gene are LGHNA and YSLEER. The chain's CDR3 is CASSQDGQTVSEEQYF. The CDR3 region has the DNA TGCGCCAGCAGCCAAGATGGACAGACGGTTTCTGAGGAGCAGTACTTC.

The chain uses TRBV6-1 and TRBJ2-5; 10 bases map to TRBD2. The J call may be wrong; the DNA end is better matched by TRBJ2-7. The CDR3 loop spans 15 amino acids. Germline V CDR1 and CDR2: MNHNS, SASEGT. CDR3 amino acids: CASRGRTSGNYEQYF. The DNA of the CDR3 is TGTGCCAGCAGGGGTCGGACTAGCGGCAACTACGAGCAGTACTTC.

This chain links TRBV27 with TRBJ2-2; TRBD2 might be the D (6 bases). With 11 bases removed from V and 9 bases from J, the gap between germline ends came to 7 bases. This CDR3 region has 9 residues. Germline V gives CDR1 MNHEY, CDR2 SMNVEV (reference sequence). The CDR3 DNA is TGTGCCGCGGGGAGGGAGCTGTTTTTT. This encodes CAAGRELFF.

This clone was seen a single time. The V and J genes are TRBV27 and TRBJ1-1; no reliable D call. This CDR3 contains 16 residues. V was pared by 3 bases and J by 0 bases, with 14 bases between. Germline loops: CDR1 MNHEY, CDR2 SMNVEV (reference sequence). DNA for the CDR3: TGTGCCAGCAGTTTGGTGCCTCTCGACTTGAACACTGAAGCTTTCTTT. The encoded protein is CASSLVPLDLNTEAFF.

J is TRBJ1-1 and V is TRBV4-1; 8 bases agree with TRBD1. V gave up 0 bases and J gave up 6 bases; unmatched junction bases: 6. This CDR3 spans 15 amino acids. Germline values: CDR1 MGHRA, CDR2 YSYEKL. CDR3 loop: CASSQDPTGVAEAFF. Written as DNA, the CDR3 is TGCGCCAGCAGCCAAGACCCGACAGGGGTGGCTGAAGCTTTCTTT.

This sequence joins TRBV25-1 and TRBJ1-2; maybe TRBD1 (5 bases). Looked up from germline, CDR1 is MGHDK and CDR2 is SYGVNS. The V end was cut by 2 bases, the J end by 4 bases, with 11 bases between. The CDR3 is 14 residues long. CDR3 protein: CASSEGAARYGYTF. The CDR3, as DNA: TGTGCCAGCAGTGAAGGGGCAGCCCGCTATGGCTACACCTTC.

The V gene is TRBV15, the J gene TRBJ2-7; no clear D. Germline V CDR1 and CDR2: LNHNV, YYDKDF (reference sequence). Trimming cost V 3 bases and J 6 bases, with 12 bases left between them. The CDR3 consists of 13 residues. The CDR3, as DNA: TGTGCCACCAGCAGTGCGGTAGGTTCCGAGCAGTACTTC. Encoded protein: CATSSAVGSEQYF.

V gene TRBV10-3 combines with J gene TRBJ1-2; 12 positions agree with TRBD1. There are 16 residues in the CDR3. J lost 5 bases, V lost 6 bases, and 10 bases had no gene match. CDR1 ENHRY and CDR2 SYGVKD come from the germline V gene. CDR3 amino acids: CAISAPGTGGEYGYTF. Here the CDR3 DNA reads TGTGCCATCAGCGCCCCCGGGACAGGGGGCGAGTATGGCTACACCTTC.

V usage is TRBV6-5 and J usage is TRBJ2-6, with 8 positions matching TRBD1. Germline assignment: CDR1 MNHEY and CDR2 SVGAGI. With 4 bases clipped from V and 8 bases from J, the junction kept 4 bases outside the gene matches. This CDR3 spans 14 amino acids. The CDR3 nucleotides are TGTGCCAGCAGTTCCAGCAGGGGGCCCAACGTCCTGACTTTC. Its translation: CASSSSRGPNVLTF.

The chain links TRBV29-1 to TRBJ1-3; D is ambiguous. The germline V gene has CDR1 SQVTM and CDR2 ANQGSEA. There are 13 residues in the CDR3. CDR3 coding DNA: TGCAGTTACGCATCGGTCGCTGGAAACACCATATATTTT. Encoded protein: CSYASVAGNTIYF.

The sample holds one count of this clone. The chain has TRBV28 and TRBJ2-1; TRBD2 matches 8 bases. V lost 8 bases, J lost 7 bases, and 10 bases stayed unmatched. The CDR3 contains 14 residues. CDR1 MDHEN and CDR2 SYDVKM come from the germline V gene. As DNA, the CDR3 is TGTGCCAGCCGCCGGGGGGGCGCGGTAAATGAGCAGTTCTTC. Translating gives CASRRGGAVNEQFF.

The gene calls are TRBV29-1 and TRBJ2-5; 7 bases line up with TRBD1. Germline V gives CDR1 SQVTM, CDR2 ANQGSEA. V was clipped by 5 bases and J by 1 base; unmatched bases: 13. The length of the CDR3 is 16 residues. CDR3 in amino acids: CSVPHSRGRLQETQYF. The CDR3 DNA reads TGCAGCGTTCCCCATAGTAGGGGGCGCCTCCAAGAGACCCAGTACTTC.